This T cell receptor (beta chain) appears in the sequencing data of a study of T-cell reconstitution after alpha-beta-depleted transplantation in children. Study-level points and caveats: Surviving thymic progenitors and recipient T cells were the source of high TCRbeta diversity at day 60 in some patients. Several hundred expanded graft clones reportedly supplied alpha-beta T cells about two months after transplant.

This clonotype appeared many times. Antigen specificity is unknown. This CDR3 has 17 residues. In germline, CDR1 is DFQATT, CDR2 SNEGSKA (reference sequence). Unmatched junction bases numbered 21, after V lost 2 bases and J lost 10 bases. Unique molecular identifiers featured in how the TCRbeta library was prepared. MiXCR, applied by TCRdb to the PCR reads, yields one record per CDR3 protein. The sample lists roughly 100,000 distinct CDR3 sequences, about 8% occurring once. The TCR originated in a boy aged 2-15 years with acute lymphoblastic leukemia, due to receive a stem cell transplant. The chain is built from TRBV20-1 and TRBJ2-3, with TRBD2 matching over 7 bases. This specimen was PBMCs, taken before TCRalphabeta/CD19-depleted stem cell transplant. The CDR3 is CSARLQPQGGDLGAQYF. CDR3 DNA sequence: TGCAGTGCTAGATTACAACCCCAGGGAGGGGATCTTGGAGCGCAGTATTTT.